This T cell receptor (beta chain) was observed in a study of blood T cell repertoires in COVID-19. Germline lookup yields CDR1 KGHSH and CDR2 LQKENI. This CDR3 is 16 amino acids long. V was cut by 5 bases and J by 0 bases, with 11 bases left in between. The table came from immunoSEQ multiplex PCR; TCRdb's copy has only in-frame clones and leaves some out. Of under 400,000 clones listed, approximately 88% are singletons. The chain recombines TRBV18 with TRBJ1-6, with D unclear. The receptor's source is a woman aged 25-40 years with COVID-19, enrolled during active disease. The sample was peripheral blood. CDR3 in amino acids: CASSDTVSSYNSPLHF. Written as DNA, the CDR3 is TGTGCCAGCTCAGACACAGTGAGCTCCTATAATTCACCCCTCCACTTT.